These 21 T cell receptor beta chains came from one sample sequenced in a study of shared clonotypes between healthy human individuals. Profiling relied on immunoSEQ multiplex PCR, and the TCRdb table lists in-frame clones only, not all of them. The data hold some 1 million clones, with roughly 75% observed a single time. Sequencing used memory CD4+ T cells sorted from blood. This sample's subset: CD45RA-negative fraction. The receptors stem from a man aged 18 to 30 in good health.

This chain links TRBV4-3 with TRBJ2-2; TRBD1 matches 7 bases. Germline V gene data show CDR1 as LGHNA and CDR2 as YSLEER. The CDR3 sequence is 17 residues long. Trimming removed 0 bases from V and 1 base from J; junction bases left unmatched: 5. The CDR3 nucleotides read TGCGCCAGCAGCCAAGATGTAACAGGGGTGAACACCGGGGAGCTGTTTTTT. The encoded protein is CASSQDVTGVNTGELFF.

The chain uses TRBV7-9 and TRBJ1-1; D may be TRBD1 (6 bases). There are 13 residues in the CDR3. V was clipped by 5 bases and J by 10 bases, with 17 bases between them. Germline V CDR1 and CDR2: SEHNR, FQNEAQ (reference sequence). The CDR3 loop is CASSLANRDGAFF. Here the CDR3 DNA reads TGTGCCAGCAGCCTTGCCAACAGGGACGGAGCTTTCTTT.

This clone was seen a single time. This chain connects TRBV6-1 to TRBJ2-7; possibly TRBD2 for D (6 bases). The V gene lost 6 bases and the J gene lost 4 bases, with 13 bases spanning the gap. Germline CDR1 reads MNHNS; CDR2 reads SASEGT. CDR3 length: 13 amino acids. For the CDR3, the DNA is TGTGCCAGCAGCACCGGGACTCCGTACGAGCAGTACTTC. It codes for CASSTGTPYEQYF.

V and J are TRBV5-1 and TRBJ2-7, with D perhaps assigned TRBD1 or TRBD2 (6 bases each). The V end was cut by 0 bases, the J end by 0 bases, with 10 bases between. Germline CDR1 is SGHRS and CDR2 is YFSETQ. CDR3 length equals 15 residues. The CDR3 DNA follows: TGCGCCAGCAGCTTGGGAGGGGGAGGCTCCTACGAGCAGTACTTC. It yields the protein CASSLGGGGSYEQYF. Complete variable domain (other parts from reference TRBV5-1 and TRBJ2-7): KAGVTQTPRYLIKTRGQQVTLSCSPISGHRSVSWYQQTPGQGLQFLFEYFSETQRNKGNFPGRFSGRQFSNSRSEMNVSTLELGDSALYLCASSLGGGGSYEQYFGPGTRLTVT.

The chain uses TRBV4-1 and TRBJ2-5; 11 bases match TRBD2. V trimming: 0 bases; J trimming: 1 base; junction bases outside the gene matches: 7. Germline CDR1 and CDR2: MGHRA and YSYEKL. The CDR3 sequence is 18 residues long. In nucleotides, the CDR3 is TGCGCCAGCAGCCAAGATCGAGTAGCGGGAGGGATCCAAGAGACCCAGTACTTC. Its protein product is CASSQDRVAGGIQETQYF.

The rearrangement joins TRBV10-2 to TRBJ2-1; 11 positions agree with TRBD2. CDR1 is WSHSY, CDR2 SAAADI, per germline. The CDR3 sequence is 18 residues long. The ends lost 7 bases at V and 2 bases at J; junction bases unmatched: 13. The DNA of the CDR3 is TGCGCCAGCACACCCGGGACTAGCGGCGCTCGAACCTACAATGAGCAGTTCTTC. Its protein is CASTPGTSGARTYNEQFF.

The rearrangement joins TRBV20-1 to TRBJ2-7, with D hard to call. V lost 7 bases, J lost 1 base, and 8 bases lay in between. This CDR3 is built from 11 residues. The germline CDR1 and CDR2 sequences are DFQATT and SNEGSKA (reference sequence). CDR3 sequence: CSVAGSYEQYF. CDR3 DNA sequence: TGCAGTGTAGCAGGATCCTACGAGCAGTACTTC.

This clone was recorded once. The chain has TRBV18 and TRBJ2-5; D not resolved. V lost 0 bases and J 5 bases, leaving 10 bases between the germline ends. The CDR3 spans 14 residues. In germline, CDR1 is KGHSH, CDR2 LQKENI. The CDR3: CASSPPASSETQYF. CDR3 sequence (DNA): TGTGCCAGCTCACCACCGGCCTCATCGGAGACCCAGTACTTC.

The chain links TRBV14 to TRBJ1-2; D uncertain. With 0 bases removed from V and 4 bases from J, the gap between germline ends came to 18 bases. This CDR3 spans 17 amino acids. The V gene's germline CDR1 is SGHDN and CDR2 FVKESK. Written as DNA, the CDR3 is TGTGCCAGCAGCCAAGAAAAGGGCTACCCCCTGACCTATGGCTACACCTTC. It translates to CASSQEKGYPLTYGYTF. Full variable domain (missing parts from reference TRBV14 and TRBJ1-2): EAGVTQFPSHSVIEKGQTVTLRCDPISGHDNLYWYRRVMGKEIKFLLHFVKESKQDESGMPNNRFLAERTGGTYSTLKVQPAELEDSGVYFCASSQEKGYPLTYGYTFGSGTRLTVV.

In DNA, the CDR3 is TGTGCCAGCTCACCATCGGCCGTTTACGAGCAGTACTTC. It yields the protein CASSPSAVYEQYF. The rearrangement joins TRBV18 to TRBJ2-7; D remains unclear. This CDR3 spans 13 amino acids. Between the trimmed V and J ends, which lost 2 bases and 4 bases, there was a span of 9 bases. In germline, CDR1 is KGHSH, CDR2 LQKENI.

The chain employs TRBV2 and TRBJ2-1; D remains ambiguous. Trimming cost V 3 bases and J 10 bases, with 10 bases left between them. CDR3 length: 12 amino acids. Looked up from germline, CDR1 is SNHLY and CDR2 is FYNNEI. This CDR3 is CASSDGFREQFF. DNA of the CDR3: TGTGCCAGCAGTGACGGCTTCCGGGAGCAGTTCTTC.

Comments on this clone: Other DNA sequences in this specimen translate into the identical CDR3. The chain's CDR3 is CASSLGQSTDTQYF. CDR3 bases: TGTGCCAGCAGCCTGGGACAGAGCACAGATACGCAGTATTTT. The chain uses TRBV5-6 and TRBJ2-3; 7 positions match TRBD1. From germline, CDR1 is SGHDT and CDR2 YYEEEE. The CDR3 loop spans 14 amino acids. V gave up 4 bases and J gave up 0 bases; unmatched junction bases: 2.

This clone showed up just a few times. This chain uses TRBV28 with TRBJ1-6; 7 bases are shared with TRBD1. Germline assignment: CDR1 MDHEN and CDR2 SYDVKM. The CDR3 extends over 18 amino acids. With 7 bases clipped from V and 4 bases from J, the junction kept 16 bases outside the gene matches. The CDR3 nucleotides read TGTGCCAGCACCCCGCCGCCCGGGACAGACAATTATAATTCACCCCTCCACTTT. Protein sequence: CASTPPPGTDNYNSPLHF.

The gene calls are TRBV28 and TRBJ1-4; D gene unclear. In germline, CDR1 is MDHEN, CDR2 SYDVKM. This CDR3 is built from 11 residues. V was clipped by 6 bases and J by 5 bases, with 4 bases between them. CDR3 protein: CASRDNEKLFF. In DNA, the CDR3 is TGTGCCAGCAGGGACAATGAAAAACTGTTTTTT. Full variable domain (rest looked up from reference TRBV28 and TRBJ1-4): DVKVTQSSRYLVKRTGEKVFLECVQDMDHENMFWYRQDPGLGLRLIYFSYDVKMKEKGDIPEGYSVSREKKERFSLILESASTNQTSMYLCASRDNEKLFFGSGTQLSVL.

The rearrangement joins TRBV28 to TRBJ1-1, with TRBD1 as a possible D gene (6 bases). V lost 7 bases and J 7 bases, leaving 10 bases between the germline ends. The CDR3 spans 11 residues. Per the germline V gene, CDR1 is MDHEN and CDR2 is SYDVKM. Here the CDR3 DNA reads TGTGCCAGCATGGGGGGCCTTGAAGCTTTCTTT. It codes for CASMGGLEAFF.

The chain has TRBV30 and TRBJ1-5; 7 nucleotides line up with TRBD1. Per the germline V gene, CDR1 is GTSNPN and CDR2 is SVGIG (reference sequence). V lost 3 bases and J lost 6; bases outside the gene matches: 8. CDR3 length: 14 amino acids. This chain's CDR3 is CAWRGKGARQPQHF. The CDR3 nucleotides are TGTGCCTGGAGGGGAAAGGGGGCGCGTCAGCCCCAGCATTTT.

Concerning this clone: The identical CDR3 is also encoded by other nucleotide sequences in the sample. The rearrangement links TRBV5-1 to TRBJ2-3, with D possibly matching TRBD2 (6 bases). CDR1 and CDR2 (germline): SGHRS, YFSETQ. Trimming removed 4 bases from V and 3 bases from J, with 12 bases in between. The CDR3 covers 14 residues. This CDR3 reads CASSPGLETDTQYF. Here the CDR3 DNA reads TGCGCCAGCAGCCCGGGACTGGAGACAGATACGCAGTATTTT.

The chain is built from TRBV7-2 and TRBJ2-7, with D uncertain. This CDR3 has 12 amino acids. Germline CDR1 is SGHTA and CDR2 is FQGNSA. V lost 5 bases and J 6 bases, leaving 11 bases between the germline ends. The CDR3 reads CASSPTYTEQYF. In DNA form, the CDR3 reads TGTGCCAGCAGCCCCACTTACACCGAGCAGTACTTC.

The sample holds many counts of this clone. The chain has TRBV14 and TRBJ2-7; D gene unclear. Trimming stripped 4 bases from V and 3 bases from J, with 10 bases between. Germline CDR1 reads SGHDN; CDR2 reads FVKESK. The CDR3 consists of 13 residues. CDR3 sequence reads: CASSRSKSYEQYF. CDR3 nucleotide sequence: TGTGCCAGCAGCCGTTCGAAAAGCTACGAGCAGTACTTC.

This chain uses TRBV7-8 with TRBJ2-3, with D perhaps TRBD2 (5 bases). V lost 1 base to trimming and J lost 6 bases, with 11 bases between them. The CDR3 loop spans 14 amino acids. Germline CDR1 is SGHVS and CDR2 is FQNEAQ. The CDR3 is CASSLGGSGDTQYF. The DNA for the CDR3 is TGTGCCAGCAGCTTAGGAGGGAGCGGCGATACGCAGTATTTT. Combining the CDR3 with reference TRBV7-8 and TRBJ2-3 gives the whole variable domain GAGVSQSPRYKVAKRGQDVALRCDPISGHVSLFWYQQALGQGPEFLTYFQNEAQLDKSGLPSDRFFAERPEGSVSTLKIQRTQQEDSAVYLCASSLGGSGDTQYFGPGTRLTVL.

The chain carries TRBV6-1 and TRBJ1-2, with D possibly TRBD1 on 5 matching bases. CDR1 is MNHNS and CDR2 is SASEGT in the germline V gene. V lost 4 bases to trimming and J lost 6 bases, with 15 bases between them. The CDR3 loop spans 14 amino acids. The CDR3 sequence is CASSGSGVGDGYTF. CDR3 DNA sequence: TGTGCCAGCAGTGGATCGGGAGTGGGGGATGGCTACACCTTC.